Detailed here is one T cell receptor beta chain. What it recognizes is unknown. Without exception, sorted populations had purity beyond 98%. The data originate from a study of beta chain features in type 1 diabetes. CDR3 length: 14 residues. CDR1 is MNHNS, CDR2 SASEGT, per germline. Trimming cost V 3 bases and J 8 bases; bases outside gene matches: 7. Expressed TCRB transcripts got sequenced, as all isolated RNA was reverse transcribed. Method: immunoSEQ multiplex PCR; TCRdb's copy keeps in-frame clones and lacks some. The data show roughly 180,000 clones, with 6% to 9% seen just once and roughly 0.5% held by the top ten. Notes on the study in general: Equally in patients and controls, shorter templates might have been favored by PCR. Among all four CD4+ subsets, Type 1 diabetes patients had TCRB CDR3s that were moderately but significantly shorter. The naive, central memory and Treg TCRB repertoires looked more alike in patients than they did in healthy donors.

The sequence came from a man aged 18 to 29 with type 1 diabetes. The gene calls are TRBV6-1 and TRBJ2-4; TRBD2 matches 7 bases. What was sequenced was central memory CD4+ T cells from blood. The CDR3 loop reads CASSDPWGGDIQYF. The CDR3 nucleotides are TGTGCCAGCAGTGATCCTTGGGGAGGGGACATTCAGTACTTC.